The T cell receptor (beta chain) under discussion was sequenced for a study of human T cells and chemical hapten exposure. Study at large: Upper-back patches of 0.01% DPC were read at 6 days.

Time point meaning: patch test 3, about 24 weeks after DPC sensitization. Documented treatment: therapeutic diphenylcyclopropenone sensitization with weekly scalp DPC. Donors were 18 to 70-year-old alopecia patients suitable for DPC. TCRdb used MiXCR to reprocess the RACE reads, holding one entry per CDR3 protein. The table has about 200,000 distinct CDR3 sequences, more than 20% seen once. This CDR3 spans 14 amino acids. CDR1 SQVTM and CDR2 ANQGSEA come from the germline V gene. V was shortened by 3 bases and J by 1 base, with 12 bases between the two germline ends. Overall study findings and caveats: Donors' alopecia may make their immune response differ from healthy people's. Counts of TCRs expanded at PT1 correlated positively with patch test score.

In the case of this clonotype: Its antigen is not identified.

This material consisted of whole blood, taken in connection with sensitization to the hapten diphenylcyclopropenone (DPC). The TCR sequence derives from a woman aged 40 to 50 with alopecia areata. Some clones in this sample may be carry-over from other donors' samples. The chain uses TRBV29-1 and TRBJ2-5, with TRBD1 as a possible D gene (6 bases). For the CDR3, the DNA is TGCAGCGTTGACACAGGGAGAATCCAAGAGACCCAGTACTTC. It is translated as CSVDTGRIQETQYF.